The 9 T cell receptor beta chains listed next were all sequenced from one sample in a study of cytomegalovirus exposure and HLA in healthy donors. 13 Jbeta primers and 60 Vbeta primers were used for the PCR. Sequenced by immunoSEQ multiplex PCR; TCRdb stores in-frame clones only, minus some. The sample yields 150,000 to 250,000 clones, roughly 85% seen once. Sequencing was done on a sample of PBMCs. Every receptor here comes from a woman aged 45-60 years in good health and CMV-seronegative.

The chain couples TRBV18 to TRBJ2-1; 8 nucleotides align to TRBD1. Germline V gene data show CDR1 as KGHSH and CDR2 as LQKENI. The CDR3 sequence is 13 residues long. The junction had 4 bases not matched to a gene; V was cut back by 3 bases and J by 9 bases. The CDR3 protein is CASSPGQVTEQFF. CDR3 sequence (DNA): TGTGCCAGCTCACCGGGACAGGTGACTGAGCAGTTCTTC.

This chain uses TRBV15 with TRBJ1-1, with D unclear. Per the germline V gene, CDR1 is LNHNV and CDR2 is YYDKDF (reference sequence). The germline V and J ends were trimmed by 1 base and 1 base, with 7 bases remaining between them. CDR3 length: 14 residues. This CDR3 reads CATSRAVANTEAFF. DNA of the CDR3: TGTGCCACCAGCAGAGCAGTGGCGAACACTGAAGCTTTCTTT. The full variable domain, in which reference TRBV15 and TRBJ1-1 provide the parts outside the CDR3, is DAMVIQNPRYQVTQFGKPVTLSCSQTLNHNVMYWYQQKSSQAPKLLFHYYDKDFNNEADTPDNFQSRRPNTSFCFLDIRSPGLGDTAMYLCATSRAVANTEAFFGQGTRLTVV.

The CDR3 loop is CASSQVAENYEQYF. Here the CDR3 DNA reads TGCGCCAGCAGCCAAGTGGCGGAAAATTACGAGCAGTACTTC. V and J are TRBV4-1 and TRBJ2-7; no reliable D call. Trimming left V 1 base short and J 4 bases short, with 11 bases between. Per the germline V gene, CDR1 is MGHRA and CDR2 is YSYEKL. The CDR3 length is 14 residues.

The CDR3 DNA follows: TGCGCCAGCAGCTTGGGCGGGTCCACTGAAGCTTTCTTT. Its translation is CASSLGGSTEAFF. V and J are TRBV5-1 and TRBJ1-1, with unresolved D. The V gene's germline CDR1 is SGHRS and CDR2 YFSETQ. The V gene lost 0 bases and the J gene lost 4 bases, with 7 bases spanning the gap. The CDR3 has 13 residues. Based on the CDR3 plus reference TRBV5-1 and TRBJ1-1, the full variable domain is KAGVTQTPRYLIKTRGQQVTLSCSPISGHRSVSWYQQTPGQGLQFLFEYFSETQRNKGNFPGRFSGRQFSNSRSEMNVSTLELGDSALYLCASSLGGSTEAFFGQGTRLTVV.

This rearrangement joins TRBV15 to TRBJ1-4; D possibly corresponds to TRBD1 (6 bases). The CDR3 has 15 residues. CDR1 and CDR2 from the germline V gene are LNHNV and YYDKDF (reference sequence). The V gene lost 0 bases and the J gene lost 6 bases, with 11 bases spanning the gap. The CDR3 coding sequence is TGTGCCACCAGCAGAGATAAACAGGGATATGAAAAACTGTTTTTT. This encodes CATSRDKQGYEKLFF.

This clone was seen more than once but under ten times. The gene calls are TRBV11-2 and TRBJ2-7; D may be TRBD2 (6 bases). CDR1 SGHAT and CDR2 FQNNGV come from the germline V gene. The CDR3 is 15 amino acids. V lost 2 bases and J 0 bases, leaving 11 bases between the germline ends. CDR3 sequence (DNA): TGTGCCAGCAGCTTATCCGCGGGGACCTCCTACGAGCAGTACTTC. It encodes CASSLSAGTSYEQYF. Complete variable domain (other parts from reference TRBV11-2 and TRBJ2-7): EAGVAQSPRYKIIEKRQSVAFWCNPISGHATLYWYQQILGQGPKLLIQFQNNGVVDDSQLPKDRFSAERLKGVDSTLKIQPAKLEDSAVYLCASSLSAGTSYEQYFGPGTRLTVT.

CDR3 sequence (DNA): TGTGCCTGGAGTTCGGGGGGGAGGGGCAAAAACATTCAGTACTTC. Its protein is CAWSSGGRGKNIQYF. J is TRBJ2-4 and V is TRBV30; TRBD2 agrees at 8 bases. Germline V gene sequence: CDR1 GTSNPN, CDR2 SVGIG (reference sequence). The length of the CDR3 is 15 residues. V was clipped by 2 bases and J by 3 bases; unmatched bases: 6.

The chain carries TRBV5-6 and TRBJ1-5; D is perhaps TRBD1 (5 bases). V was pared by 4 bases and J by 1 base, with 12 bases between. Germline CDR1 is SGHDT and CDR2 is YYEEEE. This CDR3 has 15 amino acids. The CDR3 spells CASSLTHRSNQPQHF. The CDR3, as DNA: TGTGCCAGCAGCCTCACCCACAGGAGCAATCAGCCCCAGCATTTT. Full variable domain (missing parts from reference TRBV5-6 and TRBJ1-5): DAGVTQSPTHLIKTRGQQVTLRCSPKSGHDTVSWYQQALGQGPQFIFQYYEEEERQRGNFPDRFSGHQFPNYSSELNVNALLLGDSALYLCASSLTHRSNQPQHFGDGTRLSIL.

The chain couples TRBV5-1 to TRBJ2-3; D unclear. Looked up from germline, CDR1 is SGHRS and CDR2 is YFSETQ. The CDR3 is made up of 14 amino acids. V lost 5 bases to trimming and J lost 0 bases, with 10 bases between them. CDR3 in amino acids: CASRRSSSTDTQYF. CDR3 DNA sequence: TGCGCCAGCAGGAGAAGTTCTAGCACAGATACGCAGTATTTT.